This T cell receptor (beta chain) was captured by sequencing in a study of regulatory T cells in long-lasting Graves disease (dated by TCRdb to 2020 to 2022). Notes on the research overall: Persistent Graves' disease was defined as persistently positive TSH receptor autoantibodies together with antithyroid drug treatment for over 5 years. A total of around 35 samples underwent TCR sequencing, from 13 patients with persistent Graves' disease and some 20 patients with newly diagnosed Graves' disease. On average, persistent Graves' disease patients in the clinical cohort had been on antithyroid drugs for approximately 10 years. The study was registered as a clinical trial and conducted in China. Patients with persistent Graves' disease were compared with patients with newly diagnosed Graves' disease using TCR sequencing and RNA sequencing of peripheral blood. Points the paper makes about the study in general: The authors acknowledged the small sample size as a limitation that may reduce accuracy. Peripheral blood alone was examined, since thyroid tissue, which constituted the primary lesion, could not be accessed. More public clonotypes were shared among persistent patients (roughly 3,000) than among newly diagnosed patients (more than 900). Sequencing and analysis were restricted to the TCR beta chain. TRBV28, TRBJ1-2 and TRBJ2-5 were preferentially used in persistent disease, while TRBV20-1 and TRBJ2-1 were favored in newly diagnosed disease. Persistent Graves' disease patients showed lower TCR Shannon entropy and fewer highly expanded clones than newly diagnosed patients, suggesting clonal expansion.

This clonotype was seen a few times. Its antigen specificity is not known. There are no base qualities to consult, and no much larger clone falls within one base. The germline V gene (reference sequence) supplies CDR1 SEHNR and CDR2 FQNEAQ. V is pruned by 5 bases and J by 0 bases, leaving 7 bases of the junction without a gene match. Taken from cysteine to phenylalanine, the CDR3 has 15 residues. Kept here is only the CDR3 DNA, which spans 45 bases and is read in frame from base 1. This specimen's time point label, interpreted: persistent/refractory GD, antithyroid drugs over 5 years with positive TRAb. For both TCR sequencing and RNA sequencing, RNA was extracted from PBMCs using TRIzol. The diagnosis of Graves' disease followed American Thyroid Association guidelines. Recruitment of patients was carried out at an endocrinology department in Xi'an, China. Each patient gave around 9.2 milliliters of peripheral blood, collected in an EDTA anticoagulant tube. PBMCs were isolated by Ficoll Paque Plus density gradient separation without further T cell sorting. An Agilent 2100 Bioanalyzer and agarose gel were used to check RNA quality, and a NanoDrop 2000 was used to measure RNA concentration.

Libraries came from multiplex PCR. Sequencing was carried out with an Illumina HiSeq 4000. TCR beta libraries were built with iRepertoire HTBI primers and Arm-PCR amplification of CDR3 regions. Before sequencing, the PCR products went through gel purification. The paper's processing steps were these. Gene usage analysis of CDR3 amino acid clonotypes used the approximately 62 TRBV and 11 to 15 TRBJ segments found across samples. COPE and FqMerger were used to merge the filtered high-quality paired reads into contigs. Contigs were aligned with BLAST to IMGT TRBV, TRBD and TRBJ reference genes, and CDR3 was defined per IMGT. Clonotypes above 0.1% frequency were classified as highly expanded clones. Shannon entropy served as the measure of repertoire diversity, while the Gini coefficient captured V-J evenness. Public clonotypes were defined as clonotypes shared by more than one individual. TCRdb's own reprocessing of the public reads used fastp at Q25 and MiXCR and kept productive beta chains. Duplicate CDR3 protein sequences are folded into a single record with the most common DNA and genes. The V and J calls, along with clone size, are taken from TCRdb and not from the paper's own processing. Present in this sample are about 460,000 distinct CDR3 sequences, approximately 23% of which were seen just once. Around 12% of the sample goes to the ten largest clones.

The chain couples TRBV7-9 to TRBJ2-7, and TRBD1 matches 7 of the central bases. The material was peripheral blood mononuclear cells (PBMCs), obtained when the disease was refractory, from a patient treated with antithyroid drugs. This TCR came from a female donor with Graves disease. The CDR3 amino acid sequence is: CASSPRDSSSYEQYF. The sequence in DNA is TGTGCCAGCAGCCCTAGGGACAGCAGCTCCTACGAGCAGTACTTC.